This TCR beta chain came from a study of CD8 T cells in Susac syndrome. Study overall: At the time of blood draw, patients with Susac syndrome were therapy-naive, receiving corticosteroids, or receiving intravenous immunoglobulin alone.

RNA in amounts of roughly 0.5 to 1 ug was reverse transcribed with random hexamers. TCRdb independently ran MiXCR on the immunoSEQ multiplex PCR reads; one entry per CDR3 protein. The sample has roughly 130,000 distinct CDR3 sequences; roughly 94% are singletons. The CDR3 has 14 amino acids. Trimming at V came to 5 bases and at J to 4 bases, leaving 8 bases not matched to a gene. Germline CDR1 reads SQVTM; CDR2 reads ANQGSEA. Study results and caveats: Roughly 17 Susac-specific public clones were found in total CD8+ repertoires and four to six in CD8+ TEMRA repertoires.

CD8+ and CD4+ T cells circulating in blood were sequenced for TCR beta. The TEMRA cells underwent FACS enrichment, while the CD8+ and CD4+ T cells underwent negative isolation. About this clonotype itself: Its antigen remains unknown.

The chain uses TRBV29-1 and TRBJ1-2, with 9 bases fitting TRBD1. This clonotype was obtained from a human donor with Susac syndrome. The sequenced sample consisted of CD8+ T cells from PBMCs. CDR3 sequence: CSVPPGTGSYGYTF. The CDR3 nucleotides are TGCAGCGTTCCCCCCGGGACAGGGTCCTATGGCTACACCTTC.